The clone carrying this T cell receptor (beta chain) was seen a handful of times. Its specificity is not known. This specimen belongs to a study of response to subunit inactivated influenza vaccine. Study-level results: The study's authors posited that every seasonal influenza vaccination enlists few new T cells.

TCRdb called the RT-PCR reads again in MiXCR, with one record for every CDR3 protein. The sample lists about 520,000 distinct CDR3 sequences, around 7.7% occurring once. CDR3 length: 16 amino acids. The V end was cut by 7 bases, the J end by 14 bases, with 27 bases between. The sequences come from PBMCs from blood, collected roughly 24 months after vaccination. The TCR was taken from a man between 50 and 75 years old who received an inactivated influenza vaccine. V gene TRBV12-3 or TRBV12-4 combines with J gene TRBJ1-6; tentatively, D is TRBD1 (5 bases). CDR3 in amino acids: CASTTGAGPPEVTLHF. DNA for the CDR3: TGTGCCAGCACCACCGGGGCCGGGCCCCCCGAAGTCACCCTCCACTTT.